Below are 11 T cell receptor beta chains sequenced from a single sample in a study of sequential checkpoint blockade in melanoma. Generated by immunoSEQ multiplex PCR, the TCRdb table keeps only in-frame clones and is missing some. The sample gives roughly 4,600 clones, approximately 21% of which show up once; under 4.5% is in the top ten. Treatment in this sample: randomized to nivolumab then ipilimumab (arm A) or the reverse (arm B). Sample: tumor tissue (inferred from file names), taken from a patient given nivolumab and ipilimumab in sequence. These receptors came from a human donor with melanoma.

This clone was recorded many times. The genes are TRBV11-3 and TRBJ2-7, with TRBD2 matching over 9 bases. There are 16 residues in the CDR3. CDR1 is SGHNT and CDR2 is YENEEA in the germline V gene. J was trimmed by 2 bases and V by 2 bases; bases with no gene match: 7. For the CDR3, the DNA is TGTGCCAGCAGCTTACAGCGGGGGGTCGAAACCTACGAGCAGTACTTC. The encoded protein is CASSLQRGVETYEQYF.

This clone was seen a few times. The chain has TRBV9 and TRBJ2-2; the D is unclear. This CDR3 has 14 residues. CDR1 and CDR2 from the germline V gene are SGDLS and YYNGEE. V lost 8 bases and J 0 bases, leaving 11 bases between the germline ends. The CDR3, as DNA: TGTGCCAGTAACTCGGACCCGAACACCGGGGAGCTGTTTTTT. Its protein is CASNSDPNTGELFF.

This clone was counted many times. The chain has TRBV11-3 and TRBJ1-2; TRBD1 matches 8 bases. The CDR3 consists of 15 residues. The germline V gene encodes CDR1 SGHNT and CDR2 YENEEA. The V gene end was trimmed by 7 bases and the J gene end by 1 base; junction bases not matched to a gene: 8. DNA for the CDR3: TGTGCCAGCATCGCCCGGGACAGGAGTAACTATGGCTACACCTTC. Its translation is CASIARDRSNYGYTF.

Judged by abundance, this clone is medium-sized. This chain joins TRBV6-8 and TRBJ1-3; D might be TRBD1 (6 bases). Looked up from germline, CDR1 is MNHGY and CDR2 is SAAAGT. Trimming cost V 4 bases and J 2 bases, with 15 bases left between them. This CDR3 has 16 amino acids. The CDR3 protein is CASSSASTGTGNTIYF. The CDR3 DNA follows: TGTGCCAGCAGTTCAGCGAGCACAGGGACTGGAAACACCATATATTTT.

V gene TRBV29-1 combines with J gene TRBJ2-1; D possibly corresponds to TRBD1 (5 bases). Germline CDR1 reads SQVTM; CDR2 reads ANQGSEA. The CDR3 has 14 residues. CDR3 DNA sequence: TGCACCGCCTCTTTACGGGCTGGACACGATGAGCAGTTCTTC. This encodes CTASLRAGHDEQFF.

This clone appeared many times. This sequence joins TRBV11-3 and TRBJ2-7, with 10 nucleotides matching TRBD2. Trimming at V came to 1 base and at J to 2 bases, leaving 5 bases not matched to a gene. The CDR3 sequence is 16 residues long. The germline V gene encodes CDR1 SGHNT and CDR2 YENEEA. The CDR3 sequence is CASSLGPSGGTYEQYF. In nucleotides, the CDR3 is TGTGCCAGCAGCTTAGGTCCTAGCGGGGGCACCTACGAGCAGTACTTC.

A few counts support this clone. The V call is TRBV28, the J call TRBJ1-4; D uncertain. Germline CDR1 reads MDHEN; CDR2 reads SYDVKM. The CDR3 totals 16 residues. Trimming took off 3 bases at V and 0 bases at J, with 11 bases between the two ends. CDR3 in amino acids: CASSFPDRATNEKLFF. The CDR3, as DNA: TGTGCCAGCAGTTTCCCCGACCGTGCAACTAATGAAAAACTGTTTTTT.

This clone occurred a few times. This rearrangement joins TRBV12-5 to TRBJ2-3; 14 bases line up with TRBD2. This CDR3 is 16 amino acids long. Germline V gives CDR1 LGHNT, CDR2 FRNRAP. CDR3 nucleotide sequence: TGTGCCAGCACAGAGACTAGCGGGGGGGCCATAGATACGCAGTATTTT. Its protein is CASTETSGGAIDTQYF.

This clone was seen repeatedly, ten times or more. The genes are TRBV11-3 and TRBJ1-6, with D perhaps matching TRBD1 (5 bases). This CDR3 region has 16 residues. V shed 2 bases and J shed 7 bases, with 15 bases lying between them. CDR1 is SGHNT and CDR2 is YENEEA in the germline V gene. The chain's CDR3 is CASSLKAAGTNSPLHF. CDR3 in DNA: TGTGCCAGCAGCTTAAAAGCGGCAGGGACCAATTCACCCCTCCACTTT.

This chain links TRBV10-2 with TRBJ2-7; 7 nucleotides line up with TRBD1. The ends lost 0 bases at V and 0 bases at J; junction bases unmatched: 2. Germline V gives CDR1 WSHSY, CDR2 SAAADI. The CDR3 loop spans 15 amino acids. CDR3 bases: TGCGCCAGCAGTGAGTCGAACAGGGGCTCCTACGAGCAGTACTTC. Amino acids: CASSESNRGSYEQYF.

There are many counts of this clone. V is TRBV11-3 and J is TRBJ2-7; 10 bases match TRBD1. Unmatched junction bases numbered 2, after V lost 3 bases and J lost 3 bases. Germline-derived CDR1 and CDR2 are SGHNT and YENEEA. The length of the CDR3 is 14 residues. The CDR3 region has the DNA TGTGCCAGCAGCTTGGGGGACAGGGGCTACGAGCAGTACTTC. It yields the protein CASSLGDRGYEQYF.